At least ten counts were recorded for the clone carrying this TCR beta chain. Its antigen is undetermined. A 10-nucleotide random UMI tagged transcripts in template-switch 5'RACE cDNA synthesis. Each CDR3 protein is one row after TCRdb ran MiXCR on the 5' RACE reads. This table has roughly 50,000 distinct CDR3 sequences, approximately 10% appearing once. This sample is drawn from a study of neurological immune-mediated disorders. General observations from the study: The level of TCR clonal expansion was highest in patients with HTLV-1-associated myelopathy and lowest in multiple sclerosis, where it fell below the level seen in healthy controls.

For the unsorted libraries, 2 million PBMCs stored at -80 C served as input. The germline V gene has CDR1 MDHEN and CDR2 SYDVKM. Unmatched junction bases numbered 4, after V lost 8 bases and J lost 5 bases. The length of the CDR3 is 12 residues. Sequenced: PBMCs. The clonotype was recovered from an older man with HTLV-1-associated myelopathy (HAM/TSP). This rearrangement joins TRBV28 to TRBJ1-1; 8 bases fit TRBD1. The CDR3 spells CASGTGGTEAFF. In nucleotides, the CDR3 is TGTGCCAGCGGGACAGGTGGGACTGAAGCTTTCTTT.